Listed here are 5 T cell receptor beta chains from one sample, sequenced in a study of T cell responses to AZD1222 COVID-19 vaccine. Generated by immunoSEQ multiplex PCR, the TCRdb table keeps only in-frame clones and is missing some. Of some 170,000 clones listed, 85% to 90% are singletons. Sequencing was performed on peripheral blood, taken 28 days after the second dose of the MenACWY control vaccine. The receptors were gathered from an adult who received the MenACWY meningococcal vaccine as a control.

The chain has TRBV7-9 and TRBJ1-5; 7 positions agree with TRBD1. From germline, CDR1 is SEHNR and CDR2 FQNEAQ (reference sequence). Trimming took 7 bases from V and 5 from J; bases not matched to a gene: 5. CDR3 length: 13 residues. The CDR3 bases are TGTGCCAGCACCACCCAGGGGGATCAGCCCCAGCATTTT. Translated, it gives CASTTQGDQPQHF. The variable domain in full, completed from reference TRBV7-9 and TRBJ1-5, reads DTGVSQNPRHKITKRGQNVTFRCDPISEHNRLYWYRQTLGQGPEFLTYFQNEAQLEKSRLLSDRFSAERPKGSFSTLEIQRTEQGDSAMYLCASTTQGDQPQHFGDGTRLSIL.

The CDR3 nucleotides are TGTGCCACCAGTGATCCGGGACCCAGCTACGAGCAGTACTTC. It encodes CATSDPGPSYEQYF. The V and J genes are TRBV24-1 and TRBJ2-7, with D perhaps TRBD1 or TRBD2 (5 bases each). Per germline, CDR1 KGHDR and CDR2 SFDVKD. V gave up 3 bases and J gave up 3 bases, with 11 bases separating them. The CDR3 is made up of 14 amino acids.

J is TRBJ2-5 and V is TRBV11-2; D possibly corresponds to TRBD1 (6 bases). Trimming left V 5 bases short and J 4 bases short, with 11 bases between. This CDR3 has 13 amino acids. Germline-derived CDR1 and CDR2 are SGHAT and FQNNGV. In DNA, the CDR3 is TGTGCCAGCAGCCTACAGGGACCAGAGACCCAGTACTTC. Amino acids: CASSLQGPETQYF.

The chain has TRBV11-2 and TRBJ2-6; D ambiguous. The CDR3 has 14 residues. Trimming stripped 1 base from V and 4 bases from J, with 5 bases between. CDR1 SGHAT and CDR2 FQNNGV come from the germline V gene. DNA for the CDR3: TGTGCCAGCAGCTTAGTGCCGGGGGCCAACGTCCTGACTTTC. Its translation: CASSLVPGANVLTF.

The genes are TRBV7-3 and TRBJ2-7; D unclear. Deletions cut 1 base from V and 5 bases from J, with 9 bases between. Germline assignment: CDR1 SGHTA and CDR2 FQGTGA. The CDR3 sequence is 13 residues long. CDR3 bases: TGTGCCAGCAGCTTAAACCCCAACAACGAGCAGTACTTC. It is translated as CASSLNPNNEQYF.